The 3 T cell receptor beta chains in this list originate from one sample, sequenced in a study of cytomegalovirus exposure and HLA in healthy donors (dated by TCRdb to about 2017). Library creation used the immunoSEQ multiplex PCR assay. The table was pulled from immuneACCESS by TCRdb, which kept in-frame rearrangements only. Such tables lose some clones; where checked, under half of the loss comes from unresolved V genes, and the rest has no known cause. The sample records more than 300,000 clones, 86% of which are singletons. The top ten clonotypes cover roughly 0.75% of the sample. The material sequenced was PBMCs. These TCRs come from a woman younger than 30 in good health and CMV-seronegative.

This chain uses TRBV30 with TRBJ1-4; no reliable D call. The length of the CDR3 is 15 residues. V dropped 5 bases and J dropped 8 bases, with 21 bases sitting between them. CDR1 and CDR2 (germline): GTSNPN, SVGIG (reference sequence). CDR3 sequence: CAWGESNKGGEKLFF. The CDR3 nucleotides are TGTGCCTGGGGGGAGTCCAACAAAGGTGGCGAAAAACTGTTTTTT.

This clone was seen a few times. J is TRBJ2-7 and V is TRBV28; 10 bases agree with TRBD2. This CDR3 comprises 14 residues. Per germline, CDR1 MDHEN and CDR2 SYDVKM. The trim removed 5 bases at V and 7 bases at J, leaving 8 bases unmatched. The DNA for the CDR3 is TGTGCCAGCAGTCAACTAGCGGGGATTTGGGAGCAGTACTTC. Protein product: CASSQLAGIWEQYF.

The chain combines TRBV7-6 with TRBJ2-1; a weak D match, TRBD1 (6 bases). The V gene's germline CDR1 is SGHVS and CDR2 FNYEAQ. Trimming shortened V by 5 bases and J by 8 bases, and 16 bases separated the two germline ends. This CDR3 is 14 amino acids long. The CDR3 spells CASSLKLKGDEQFF. The CDR3 region has the DNA TGTGCCAGCAGCCTTAAATTAAAGGGGGATGAGCAGTTCTTC.